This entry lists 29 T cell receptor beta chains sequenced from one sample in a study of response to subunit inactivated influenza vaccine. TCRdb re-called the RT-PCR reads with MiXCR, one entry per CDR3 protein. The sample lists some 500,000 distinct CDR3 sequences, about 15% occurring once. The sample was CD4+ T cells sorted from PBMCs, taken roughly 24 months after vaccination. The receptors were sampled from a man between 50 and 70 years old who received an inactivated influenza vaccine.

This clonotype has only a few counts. The CDR3 sequence: CASSIRGTANTGELFF. The CDR3 DNA follows: TGCGCCAGCAGCATCAGGGGCACCGCGAACACCGGGGAGCTGTTTTTT. The J gene is TRBJ2-2, the V gene TRBV5-1; D may be TRBD1 (6 bases). Trimming pared 4 bases from V and 0 bases from J, leaving 13 bases between. There are 16 residues in the CDR3. Germline loops: CDR1 SGHRS, CDR2 YFSETQ.

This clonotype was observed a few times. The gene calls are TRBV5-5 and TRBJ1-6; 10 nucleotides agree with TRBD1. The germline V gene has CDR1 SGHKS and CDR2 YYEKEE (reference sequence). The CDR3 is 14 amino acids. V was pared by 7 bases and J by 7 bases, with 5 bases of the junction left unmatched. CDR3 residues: CASLTGGENSPLHF. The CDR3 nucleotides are TGTGCCAGCCTGACAGGGGGCGAGAATTCACCCCTCCACTTT.

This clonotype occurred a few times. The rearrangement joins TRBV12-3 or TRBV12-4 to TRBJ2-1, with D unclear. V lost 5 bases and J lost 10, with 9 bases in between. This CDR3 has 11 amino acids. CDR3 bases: TGTGCCAGCAGTCCGGGTCTCGAGCAGTTCTTC. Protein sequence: CASSPGLEQFF.

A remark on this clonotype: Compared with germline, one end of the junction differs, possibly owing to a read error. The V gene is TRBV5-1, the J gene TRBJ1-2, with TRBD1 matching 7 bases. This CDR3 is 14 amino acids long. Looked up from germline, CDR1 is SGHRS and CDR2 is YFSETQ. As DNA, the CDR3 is TGCGCCGGCAGCCTAACAGGGGATTCCGATGGCTACACCTTC. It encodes CAGSLTGDSDGYTF.

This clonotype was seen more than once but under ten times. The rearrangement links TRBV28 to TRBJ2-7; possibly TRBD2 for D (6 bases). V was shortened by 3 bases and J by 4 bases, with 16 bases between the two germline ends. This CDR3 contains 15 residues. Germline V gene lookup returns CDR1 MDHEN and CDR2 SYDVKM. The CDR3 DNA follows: TGTGCCAGCAGTTTCGCTCCTTCAGGGAGGTACGAGCAGTACTTC. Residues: CASSFAPSGRYEQYF.

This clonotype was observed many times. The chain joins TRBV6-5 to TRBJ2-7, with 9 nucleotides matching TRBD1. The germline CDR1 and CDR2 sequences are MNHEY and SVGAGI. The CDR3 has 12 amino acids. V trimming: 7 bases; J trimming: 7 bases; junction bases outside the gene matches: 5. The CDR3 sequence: CASTGQGEEQYF. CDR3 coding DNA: TGTGCCAGCACGGGACAGGGTGAAGAGCAGTACTTC.

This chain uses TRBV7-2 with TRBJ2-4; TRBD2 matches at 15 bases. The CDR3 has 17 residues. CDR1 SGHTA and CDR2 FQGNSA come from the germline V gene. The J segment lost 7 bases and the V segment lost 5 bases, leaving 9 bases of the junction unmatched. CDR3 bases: TGTGCCAGCAGCCCACGATGGACTAGCGGGGGGGGGAACATTCAGTACTTC. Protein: CASSPRWTSGGGNIQYF. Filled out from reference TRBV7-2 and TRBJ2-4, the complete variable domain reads GAGVSQSPSNKVTEKGKDVELRCDPISGHTALYWYRQSLGQGLEFLIYFQGNSAPDKSGLPSDRFSAERTGGSVSTLTIQRTQQEDSAVYLCASSPRWTSGGGNIQYFGAGTRLSVL.

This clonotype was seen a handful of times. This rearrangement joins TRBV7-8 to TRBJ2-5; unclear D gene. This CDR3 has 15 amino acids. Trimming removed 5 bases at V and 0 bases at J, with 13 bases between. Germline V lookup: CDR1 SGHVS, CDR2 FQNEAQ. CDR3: CASSPHSGNQETQYF. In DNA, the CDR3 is TGTGCCAGCAGCCCCCATTCGGGCAACCAAGAGACCCAGTACTTC.

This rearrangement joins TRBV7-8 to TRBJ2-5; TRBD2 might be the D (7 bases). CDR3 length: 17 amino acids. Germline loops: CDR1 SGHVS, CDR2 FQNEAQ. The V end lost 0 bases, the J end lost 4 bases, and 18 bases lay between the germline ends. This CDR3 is CASSLARLARGGETQYF. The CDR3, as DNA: TGTGCCAGCAGCTTAGCGCGGCTAGCGAGGGGGGGAGAGACCCAGTACTTC.

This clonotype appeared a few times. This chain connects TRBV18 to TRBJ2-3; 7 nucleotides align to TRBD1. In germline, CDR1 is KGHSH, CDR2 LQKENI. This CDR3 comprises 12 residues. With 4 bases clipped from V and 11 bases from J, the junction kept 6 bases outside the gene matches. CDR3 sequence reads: CASSRDRVGQYF. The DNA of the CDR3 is TGTGCCAGCTCACGCGACAGGGTTGGGCAGTATTTT.

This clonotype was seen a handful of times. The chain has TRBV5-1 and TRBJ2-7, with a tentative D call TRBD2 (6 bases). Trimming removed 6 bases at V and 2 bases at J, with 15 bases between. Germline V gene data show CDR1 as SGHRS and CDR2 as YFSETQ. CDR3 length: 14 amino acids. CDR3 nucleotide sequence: TGCGCCAGCAACCTCGATAGCGGACCCTACGAGCAGTACTTC. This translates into CASNLDSGPYEQYF.

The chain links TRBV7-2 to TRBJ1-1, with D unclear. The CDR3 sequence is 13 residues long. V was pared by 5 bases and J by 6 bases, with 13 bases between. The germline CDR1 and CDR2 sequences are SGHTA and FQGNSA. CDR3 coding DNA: TGTGCCAGCAGCCGGTCACTCCTTCCTGAAGCTTTCTTT. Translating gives CASSRSLLPEAFF.

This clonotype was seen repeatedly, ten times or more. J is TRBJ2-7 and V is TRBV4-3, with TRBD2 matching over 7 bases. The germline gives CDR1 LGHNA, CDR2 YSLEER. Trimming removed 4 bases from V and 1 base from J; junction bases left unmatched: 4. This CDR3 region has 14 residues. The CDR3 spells CASSRSGGSYEQYF. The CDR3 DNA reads TGCGCCAGCAGCCGTTCGGGAGGATCCTACGAGCAGTACTTC.

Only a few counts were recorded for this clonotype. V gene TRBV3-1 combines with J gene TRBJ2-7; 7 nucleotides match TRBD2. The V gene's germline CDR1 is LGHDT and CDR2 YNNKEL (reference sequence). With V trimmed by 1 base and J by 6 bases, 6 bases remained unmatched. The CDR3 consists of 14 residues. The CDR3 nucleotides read TGTGCCAGCAGCCAAGGGTCCGGACTAGGCGAGCAGTACTTC. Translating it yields CASSQGSGLGEQYF.

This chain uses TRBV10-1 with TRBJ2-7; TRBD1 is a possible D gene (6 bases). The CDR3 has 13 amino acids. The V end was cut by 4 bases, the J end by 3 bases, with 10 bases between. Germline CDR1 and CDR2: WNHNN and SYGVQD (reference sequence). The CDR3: CASSGDRIYEQYF. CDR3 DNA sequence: TGCGCCAGCAGTGGTGACAGGATCTACGAGCAGTACTTC.

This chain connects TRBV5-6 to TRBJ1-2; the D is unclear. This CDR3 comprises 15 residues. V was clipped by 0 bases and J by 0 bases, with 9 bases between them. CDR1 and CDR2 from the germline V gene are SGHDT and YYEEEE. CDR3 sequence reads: CASSLGPAANYGYTF. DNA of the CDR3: TGTGCCAGCAGCTTGGGGCCAGCCGCTAACTATGGCTACACCTTC.

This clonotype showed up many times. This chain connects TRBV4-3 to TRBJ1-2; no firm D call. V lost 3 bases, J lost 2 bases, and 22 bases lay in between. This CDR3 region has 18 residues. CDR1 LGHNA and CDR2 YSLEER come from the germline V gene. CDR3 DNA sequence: TGCGCCAGCAGCCACGCCTATAATCAGCCTCATCTGAACTATGGCTACACCTTC. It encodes CASSHAYNQPHLNYGYTF.

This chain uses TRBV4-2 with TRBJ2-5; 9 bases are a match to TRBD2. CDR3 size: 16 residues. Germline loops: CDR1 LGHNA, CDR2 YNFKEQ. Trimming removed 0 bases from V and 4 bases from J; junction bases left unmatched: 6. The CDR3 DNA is TGTGCCAGCAGCCAAGATATAGCGGGGGCCGGAGAGACCCAGTACTTC. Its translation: CASSQDIAGAGETQYF.

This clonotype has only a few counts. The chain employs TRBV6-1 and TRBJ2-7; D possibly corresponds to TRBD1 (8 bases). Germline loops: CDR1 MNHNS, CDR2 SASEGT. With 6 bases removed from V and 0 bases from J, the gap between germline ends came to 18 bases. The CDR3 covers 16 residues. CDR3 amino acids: CASRTDRGGSSYEQYF. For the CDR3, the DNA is TGTGCCAGCAGGACAGACAGGGGCGGGAGCTCCTACGAGCAGTACTTC.

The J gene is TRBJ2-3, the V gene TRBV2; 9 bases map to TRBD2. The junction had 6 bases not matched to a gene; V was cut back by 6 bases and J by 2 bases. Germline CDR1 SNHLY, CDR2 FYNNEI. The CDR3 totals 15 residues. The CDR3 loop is CASRGSGSITDTQYF. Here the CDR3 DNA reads TGTGCCAGCAGAGGTAGCGGGAGTATCACAGATACGCAGTATTTT.

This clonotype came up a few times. The DNA for the CDR3 is TGTGCCAGCTCTCCGGCGGGGCTGAGCATGAACACTGAAGCTTTCTTT. Translated, it gives CASSPAGLSMNTEAFF. The chain employs TRBV18 and TRBJ1-1; tentative D call: TRBD1 (5 bases). CDR1 and CDR2 from the germline V gene are KGHSH and LQKENI. CDR3 size: 16 residues. V shed 6 bases and J shed 0 bases, with 17 bases lying between them.

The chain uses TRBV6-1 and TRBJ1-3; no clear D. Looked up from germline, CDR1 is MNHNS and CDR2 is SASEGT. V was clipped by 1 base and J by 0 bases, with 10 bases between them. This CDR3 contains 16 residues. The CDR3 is CASSEGRLFSGNTIYF. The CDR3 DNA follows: TGTGCCAGCAGTGAAGGTCGGCTCTTCTCTGGAAACACCATATATTTT.

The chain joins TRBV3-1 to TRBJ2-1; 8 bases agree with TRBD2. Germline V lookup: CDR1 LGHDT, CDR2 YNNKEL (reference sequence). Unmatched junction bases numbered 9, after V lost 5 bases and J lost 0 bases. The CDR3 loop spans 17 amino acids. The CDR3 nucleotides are TGTGCCAGCAGCACTACCGCGAGCGGGAGCTCCTACAATGAGCAGTTCTTC. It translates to CASSTTASGSSYNEQFF.

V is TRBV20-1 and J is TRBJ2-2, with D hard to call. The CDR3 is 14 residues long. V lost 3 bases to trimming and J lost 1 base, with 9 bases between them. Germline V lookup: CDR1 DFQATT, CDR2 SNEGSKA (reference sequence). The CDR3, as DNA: TGCAGTGCTAGTAGGGCTAAGAACACCGGGGAGCTGTTTTTT. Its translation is CSASRAKNTGELFF.

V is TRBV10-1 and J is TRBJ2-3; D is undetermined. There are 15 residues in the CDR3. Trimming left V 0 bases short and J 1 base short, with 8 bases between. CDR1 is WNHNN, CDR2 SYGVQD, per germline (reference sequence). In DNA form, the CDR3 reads TGCGCCAGCAGTGAGTCCCTCCCTGGCACAGATACGCAGTATTTT. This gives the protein CASSESLPGTDTQYF.

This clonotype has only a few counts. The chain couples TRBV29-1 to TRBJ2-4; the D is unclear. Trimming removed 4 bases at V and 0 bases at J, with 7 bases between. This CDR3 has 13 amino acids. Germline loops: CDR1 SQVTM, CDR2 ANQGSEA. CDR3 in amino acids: CSVGYLAKNIQYF. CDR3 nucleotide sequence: TGCAGCGTTGGGTACCTAGCCAAAAACATTCAGTACTTC.

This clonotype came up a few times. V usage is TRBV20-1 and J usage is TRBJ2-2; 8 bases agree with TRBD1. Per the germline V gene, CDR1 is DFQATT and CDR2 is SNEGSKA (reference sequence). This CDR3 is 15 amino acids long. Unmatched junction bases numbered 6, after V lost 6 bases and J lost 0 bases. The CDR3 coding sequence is TGCAGTGCGCGGTACAGGGGGACGAACACCGGGGAGCTGTTTTTT. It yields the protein CSARYRGTNTGELFF.

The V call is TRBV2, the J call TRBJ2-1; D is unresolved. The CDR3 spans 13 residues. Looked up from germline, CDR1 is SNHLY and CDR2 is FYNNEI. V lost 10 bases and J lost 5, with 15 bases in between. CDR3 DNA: TGTGCCATCCATCAAAGCAGAGACAATGAGCAGTTCTTC. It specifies CAIHQSRDNEQFF.

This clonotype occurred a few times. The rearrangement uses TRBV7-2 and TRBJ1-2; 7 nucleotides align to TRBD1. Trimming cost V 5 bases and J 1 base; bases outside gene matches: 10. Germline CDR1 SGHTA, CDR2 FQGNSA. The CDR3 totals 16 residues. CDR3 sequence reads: CASSADRELLNYGYTF. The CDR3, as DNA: TGTGCCAGCAGCGCTGACAGGGAGCTACTTAACTATGGCTACACCTTC.